The rows below give T cell receptor beta chains drawn from one sample of a study of identical twins. TCRdb independently ran MiXCR on the 5' RACE reads; one entry per CDR3 protein. The profile shows roughly 260,000 distinct CDR3 sequences, 7.5% of them singletons. The same data also contributed to another study, on yellow fever vaccine responses in identical twins.

The material sequenced was CD8+ T cells sorted from blood. All receptors derive from a woman aged 18-29 years in good health. Both conserved end residues are part of each CDR3. D genes are given only for firm matches. Rows may omit the clone size; those that give it use once, few, many or a size class.

>TRBJ2-1|NA|TRBV9|NA
CASSVAGALGDEQFF
TGTGCCAGCAGCGTAGCCGGGGCACTGGGAGATGAGCAGTTCTTC
>TRBJ2-7|many|TRBV5-1|NA
CASSLQGYEQYF
TGCGCCAGCAGCCTACAGGGCTACGAGCAGTACTTC
>TRBJ2-7|few|TRBV27|TRBD1
CASSKTGVEQYF
TGTGCCAGCAGTAAAACAGGGGTTGAGCAGTACTTC
>TRBJ2-3|NA|TRBV20-1|TRBD2
CSARDLAGVQDTQYF
TGCAGTGCTAGAGATCTAGCGGGAGTACAGGATACGCAGTATTTT
>TRBJ1-5|few|TRBV4-1|TRBD1
CASSGVRTGDSNQPQHF
TGCGCCAGCAGCGGCGTGCGGACAGGTGATAGCAATCAGCCCCAGCATTTT
>TRBJ2-2|few|TRBV3-1|TRBD1
CASSQARGMEELFF
TGTGCCAGCAGCCAAGCCAGGGGGATGGAGGAGCTGTTTTTT
>TRBJ2-1|many|TRBV9|TRBD2
CASSIGTSGSSDEQFF
TGTGCCAGCAGCATTGGGACTAGCGGGAGTAGCGATGAGCAGTTCTTC
>TRBJ2-7|few|TRBV7-8|TRBD2
CASSSYTSGYEQYF
TGTGCCAGCAGCTCGTACACTAGCGGATACGAGCAGTACTTC
>TRBJ1-6|NA|TRBV7-9|NA
CASSSDNSPLHF
TGTGCCAGCAGCTCTGATAATTCACCCCTCCACTTT
>TRBJ1-2|few|TRBV20-1|NA
CSADPPDSYGYTF
TGCAGTGCTGATCCTCCGGATAGCTATGGCTACACCTTC
>TRBJ2-1|many|TRBV6-2/TRBV6-3|NA
CASDIGGIEPFF
TGTGCCAGCGATATCGGCGGGATAGAGCCGTTCTTC
>TRBJ1-2|few|TRBV29-1|TRBD1
CSVEDLIDRVDGYTF
TGCAGCGTTGAAGATTTGATAGACAGGGTAGATGGCTACACCTTC
>TRBJ2-1|few|TRBV12-3/TRBV12-4|NA
CASSFSGTYNEQFF
TGTGCCAGCAGTTTCAGCGGTACCTACAATGAGCAGTTCTTC
>TRBJ2-1|few|TRBV4-1|TRBD2
CASSQDPASESGGRQYNEQFF
TGCGCCAGCAGCCAAGACCCCGCTAGCGAGAGCGGGGGACGACAATACAATGAGCAGTTCTTC
>TRBJ2-1|few|TRBV18|NA
CASTDGAFEQFF
TGTGCCAGCACGGACGGGGCGTTCGAGCAGTTCTTC
>TRBJ2-3|NA|TRBV29-1|NA
CSADKGPLSTDTQYF
TGCAGCGCCGATAAGGGACCGCTTAGCACAGATACGCAGTATTTT
>TRBJ1-1|few|TRBV9|TRBD1
CASSPGQVRDTEAFF
TGTGCCAGCAGCCCAGGACAGGTTAGGGACACTGAAGCTTTCTTT
>TRBJ2-1|NA|TRBV12-3/TRBV12-4|NA
CASSFAGTQQFF
TGTGCCAGCAGTTTTGCGGGGACTCAGCAGTTCTTC
>TRBJ2-1|many|TRBV10-3|NA
CAIQGGPGEQFF
TGTGCCATACAGGGCGGACCGGGTGAGCAGTTCTTC
>TRBJ2-1|NA|TRBV12-3/TRBV12-4|NA
CASSLATTGSNEQFF
TGTGCCAGCAGTTTAGCCACGACGGGCTCCAATGAGCAGTTCTTC
>TRBJ2-1|many|TRBV7-8|NA
CASTLRGPYNEQFF
TGTGCCAGCACCCTCCGGGGGCCCTACAATGAGCAGTTCTTC
>TRBJ2-7|many|TRBV27|NA
CASSAVWGGTYEQYF
TGTGCCAGCAGTGCCGTGTGGGGCGGCACCTACGAGCAGTACTTC
>TRBJ1-4|NA|TRBV11-2|NA
CASSSGGVEKLFF
TGTGCCAGCAGCTCAGGCGGGGTGGAAAAACTGTTTTTT
>TRBJ1-1|many|TRBV20-1|NA
CSARPKNTEAFF
TGCAGTGCTAGACCGAAGAACACTGAAGCTTTCTTT
>TRBJ2-1|many|TRBV9|NA
CASSVEASSYNEQFF
TGTGCCAGCAGCGTAGAGGCTAGCTCCTACAATGAGCAGTTCTTC